The clone carrying this TCR beta chain was counted many times. This record belongs to a study of molecular identifiers for immune sequencing clone quantification. Both previously described methods and listed TCR primers were employed to make bulk TCR libraries. TCRdb re-called the PCR reads with MiXCR, one entry per CDR3 protein. The sample consists of about 640,000 distinct CDR3 sequences, around 20% of them appearing once. Investigators produced naive CD8 libraries from approximately 20,000 to 1,000,000 sorted cells, drawing on 10%, 30% or 50% RNA. A CD8+CD4-CCR7+CD45RA+ gate was used to sort naive CD8 T cells. Trimming removed 5 bases at V and 2 bases at J, with 14 bases between. The germline V gene has CDR1 MNHEY and CDR2 SVGEGT. This CDR3 spans 15 amino acids.

Sequencing was done on a sample of naive CD8+ T cells from blood, with Jurkat cell RNA spiked in. As to subset: FACS-sorted CD8+CD4-CCR7+CD45RA+ naive T cells. The TCR originated in a human donor in good health. Some libraries in this study had Jurkat cell RNA spiked in. The V call is TRBV6-2 or TRBV6-3, the J call TRBJ2-3; TRBD1 might be the D (6 bases). The CDR3 DNA follows: TGTGCCAGCAGTCACCGGACAGCGCTCACAGATACGCAGTATTTT. This gives the protein CASSHRTALTDTQYF.